This TCR beta chain was captured by sequencing in a study of blood T cells in healthy people across ages. V was cut by 5 bases and J by 1 base, with 11 bases left in between. From germline, CDR1 is MNHEY and CDR2 SVGAGI. The CDR3 spans 14 residues. Together with a sample-barcoded 5' primer, a J-beta primer mix was included in a second PCR lasting roughly 6 to 12 cycles. TCRdb ran MiXCR on the 5' RACE reads and lists one entry per CDR3 protein. There are some 1.4 million distinct CDR3 sequences in the sample; 35% to 45% occur only once, and approximately 7.9% lies in the top ten. This clonotype appeared once.

The rearrangement joins TRBV6-5 to TRBJ1-1; D gene unclear. The sequence came from a young woman in good health. Sequencing was done on a sample of blood. CDR3 sequence (DNA): TGTGCCAGCAGTCGGAGTTTTGAGAACACTGAAGCTTTCTTT. Amino acid sequence: CASSRSFENTEAFF.